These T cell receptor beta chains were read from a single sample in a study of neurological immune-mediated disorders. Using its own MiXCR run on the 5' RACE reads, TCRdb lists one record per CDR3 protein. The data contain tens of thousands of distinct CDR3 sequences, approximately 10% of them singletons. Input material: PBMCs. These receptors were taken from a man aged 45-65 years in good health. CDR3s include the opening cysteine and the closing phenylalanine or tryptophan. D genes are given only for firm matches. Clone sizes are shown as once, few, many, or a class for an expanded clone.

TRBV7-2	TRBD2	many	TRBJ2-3	CASSRPLAGANTDTQYF	TGTGCCAGCAGCCGACCTTTAGCGGGGGCGAACACAGATACGCAGTATTTT
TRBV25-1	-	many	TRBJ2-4	CASSGQGQNIQYF	TGTGCCAGCAGTGGTCAGGGCCAAAACATTCAGTACTTC
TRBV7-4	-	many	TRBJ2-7	CASSLDLAGEDYEQYF	TGTGCCAGCAGCTTGGATCTGGCAGGGGAGGACTACGAGCAGTACTTC
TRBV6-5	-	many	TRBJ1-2	CASCPGEVNYGYTF	TGTGCCAGCTGTCCCGGGGAGGTGAACTATGGCTACACCTTC
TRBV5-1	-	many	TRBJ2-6	CASSLGSSGANVLTF	TGCGCCAGCAGCTTAGGAAGCTCTGGGGCCAACGTCCTGACTTTC
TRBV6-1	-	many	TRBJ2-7	CASTSGVDEQYF	TGTGCCAGCACCTCCGGGGTTGATGAGCAGTACTTC
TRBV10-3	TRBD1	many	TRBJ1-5	CATSKPGQGVSNQPQHF	TGTGCCACCTCGAAACCCGGACAGGGGGTAAGCAATCAGCCCCAGCATTTT
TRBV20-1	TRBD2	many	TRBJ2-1	CSARRGVEFPEQFF	TGCAGTGCTAGACGGGGGGTCGAATTTCCTGAGCAGTTCTTC
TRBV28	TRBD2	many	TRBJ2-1	CASSSLAGGPYNEQFF	TGTGCCAGCAGTTCTCTAGCGGGAGGGCCCTACAATGAGCAGTTCTTC
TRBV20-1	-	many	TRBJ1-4	CSAFHSGRIGEKLFF	TGCAGTGCTTTTCACTCAGGGCGGATTGGGGAAAAACTGTTTTTT
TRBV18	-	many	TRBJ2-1	CASSPPTVVYNEQFF	TGTGCCAGCTCACCACCCACGGTTGTTTACAATGAGCAGTTCTTC
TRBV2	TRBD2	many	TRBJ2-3	CASSEVPSGGTSSTDTQYF	TGTGCCAGCAGTGAAGTTCCTAGCGGGGGGACATCTAGCACAGATACGCAGTATTTT